This TCR beta chain originates from a study of T cell repertoires in ileal Crohn's disease. Study-level background: All patients had surgery for stricturing (61%) or penetrating (around 40%) disease. General study points: Active smokers at surgery had more clonal expansions than non-smokers. High-frequency clones were more common in sorted CD8 than CD4 cells.

Clones were sequenced by immunoSEQ multiplex PCR, and TCRdb holds only the in-frame ones, with some missing. The sample holds about 17,000 clones, roughly three fifths seen once. In the case of this clone: Its target is not known.

V gave up 6 bases and J gave up 8 bases; unmatched junction bases: 9. The CDR3 length is 14 residues. The germline V gene has CDR1 MGHDK and CDR2 SYGVNS. The chain combines TRBV25-1 with TRBJ2-1; 8 nucleotides align to TRBD2. This TCR derives from an adult with Crohn's disease. The sequencing input was ileal tissue. CDR3 in amino acids: CASSLAGPRYEQFF. In DNA form, the CDR3 reads TGTGCCAGCAGCCTAGCGGGCCCCCGGTATGAGCAGTTCTTC.